These 30 T cell receptor beta chains originate from one sample sequenced in a study of blood T cell repertoires in COVID-19. Generated by immunoSEQ multiplex PCR, the TCRdb table keeps only in-frame clones and is missing some. The data show some 220,000 clones, 84% seen once. Sequenced input: peripheral blood. The source is a man aged 45-65 years with acute or convalescent COVID-19.

The V call is TRBV16, the J call TRBJ1-2, with D possibly TRBD1 on 5 matching bases. The CDR3 is 13 residues long. V was clipped by 2 bases and J by 4 bases, with 8 bases between them. Per germline, CDR1 KGHSY and CDR2 FQNENV. The CDR3 nucleotides are TGTGCCAGCAGCCAAGGGACTCTCTATGGCTACACCTTC. Amino acid sequence: CASSQGTLYGYTF.

V usage is TRBV4-1 and J usage is TRBJ2-4; TRBD1 matches at 9 bases. Unmatched junction bases numbered 5, after V lost 2 bases and J lost 12 bases. This CDR3 has 13 amino acids. Germline CDR1 reads MGHRA; CDR2 reads YSYEKL. For the CDR3, the DNA is TGCGCCAGCAGCCAAACAGGGGGCCGGGATCAGTACTTC. Encoded protein: CASSQTGGRDQYF.

V gene TRBV9 combines with J gene TRBJ1-1; 8 nucleotides agree with TRBD1. CDR1 SGDLS and CDR2 YYNGEE come from the germline V gene. Trimming took 3 bases from V and 3 from J; bases not matched to a gene: 1. There are 13 residues in the CDR3. DNA of the CDR3: TGTGCCAGCAGCGCACAGGGGGACACTGAAGCTTTCTTT. It yields the protein CASSAQGDTEAFF.

This clone has a single count. The rearrangement joins TRBV6-5 to TRBJ1-5; D may be TRBD1 (6 bases). Between the trimmed V and J ends, which lost 6 bases and 7 bases, there was a span of 13 bases. This CDR3 is built from 13 residues. Per germline, CDR1 MNHEY and CDR2 SVGAGI. The CDR3 DNA sequence: TGTGCCAGCAGACCCAGGGGTGGCCAGCCCCAGCATTTT. This encodes CASRPRGGQPQHF.

The rearrangement uses TRBV11-1 and TRBJ1-1; D perhaps matches TRBD1 (6 bases). Germline CDR1 reads SGHAT; CDR2 reads FQDESV (reference sequence). The CDR3 runs 14 residues. Trimming stripped 6 bases from V and 0 bases from J, with 11 bases between. CDR3 in DNA: TGTGCCAGCAGTAGGACAGCAATGAACACTGAAGCTTTCTTT. This codes for CASSRTAMNTEAFF.

The rearrangement uses TRBV10-3 and TRBJ1-6, with D hard to call. The germline CDR1 and CDR2 sequences are ENHRY and SYGVKD. V was cut by 0 bases and J by 9 bases, with 9 bases left in between. The CDR3 contains 14 residues. The CDR3 protein is CAISESSTRSPLHF. CDR3 nucleotide sequence: TGTGCCATCAGTGAGTCGAGTACCCGTTCACCCCTCCACTTT.

This chain links TRBV5-1 with TRBJ2-5; TRBD1 agrees at 7 bases. The CDR3 consists of 13 residues. CDR1 is SGHRS and CDR2 is YFSETQ in the germline V gene. Trimming at V came to 7 bases and at J to 5 bases, leaving 8 bases not matched to a gene. This CDR3 reads CASGTGARETQYF. CDR3 sequence (DNA): TGCGCCAGCGGCACAGGGGCTCGTGAGACCCAGTACTTC.

This clone was seen more than once but under ten times. This chain uses TRBV4-2 with TRBJ1-6; a possible D gene is TRBD1 (5 bases). The V end lost 2 bases, the J end lost 7 bases, and 15 bases lay between the germline ends. The CDR3 has 16 residues. Per germline, CDR1 LGHNA and CDR2 YNFKEQ. The CDR3 spells CASSQTLGRANSPLHF. Written as DNA, the CDR3 is TGTGCCAGCAGCCAAACATTGGGCAGGGCCAATTCACCCCTCCACTTT.

This chain uses TRBV30 with TRBJ2-5; 7 bases match TRBD2. This CDR3 region has 14 residues. The junction had 7 bases not matched to a gene; V was cut back by 0 bases and J by 6 bases. From germline, CDR1 is GTSNPN and CDR2 SVGIG (reference sequence). This chain's CDR3 is CAWSVGLDAQTQYF. The CDR3 bases are TGTGCCTGGAGTGTAGGACTAGACGCACAGACCCAGTACTTC.

This clone came up once. The gene calls are TRBV11-3 and TRBJ2-7, with D unresolved. From germline, CDR1 is SGHNT and CDR2 YENEEA. The CDR3 loop spans 14 amino acids. V was trimmed by 1 base and J by 2 bases, leaving 9 bases between them. CDR3 nucleotides: TGTGCCAGCAGCTTAGGCAGAAGTGCCTACGAGCAGTACTTC. Its protein product is CASSLGRSAYEQYF.

This chain uses TRBV5-4 with TRBJ2-3, with TRBD1 matching 10 bases. This CDR3 has 14 amino acids. Germline assignment: CDR1 SGHNT and CDR2 YYREEE (reference sequence). The ends lost 4 bases at V and 5 bases at J; junction bases unmatched: 4. The CDR3 DNA is TGTGCCAGCAGCCCGGGACAGGGGTTAGATACGCAGTATTTT. Translated: CASSPGQGLDTQYF.

This sequence joins TRBV11-1 and TRBJ1-4; D ambiguous. Trimming cost V 5 bases and J 5 bases, with 12 bases left between them. This CDR3 comprises 14 residues. CDR1 and CDR2 from the germline V gene are SGHAT and FQDESV (reference sequence). CDR3 sequence reads: CASSRSVVNEKLFF. The CDR3 DNA reads as TGTGCCAGCAGCCGCAGTGTCGTAAATGAAAAACTGTTTTTT.

The rearrangement uses TRBV5-1 and TRBJ1-1; the D gene is possibly TRBD1 (5 bases). Trimming shortened V by 4 bases and J by 2 bases, and 9 bases separated the two germline ends. This CDR3 spans 13 amino acids. Germline CDR1 SGHRS, CDR2 YFSETQ. Here the CDR3 reads CASSRRGNTEAFF. In DNA, the CDR3 is TGCGCCAGCAGCCGTAGGGGCAACACTGAAGCTTTCTTT. The whole variable domain, remainder taken from reference TRBV5-1 and TRBJ1-1, is KAGVTQTPRYLIKTRGQQVTLSCSPISGHRSVSWYQQTPGQGLQFLFEYFSETQRNKGNFPGRFSGRQFSNSRSEMNVSTLELGDSALYLCASSRRGNTEAFFGQGTRLTVV.

This clone turned up a few times. The genes are TRBV11-2 and TRBJ2-1; D remains ambiguous. CDR3 length: 12 amino acids. The V gene lost 4 bases and the J gene lost 5 bases, with 6 bases spanning the gap. Germline CDR1 reads SGHAT; CDR2 reads FQNNGV. CDR3 DNA: TGTGCCAGCAGCTACCGGGACAATGAGCAGTTCTTC. It codes for CASSYRDNEQFF.

The rearrangement joins TRBV7-6 to TRBJ2-1, with 11 bases matching TRBD2. Germline CDR1 SGHVS, CDR2 FNYEAQ. CDR3 length equals 14 residues. The V segment lost 5 bases and the J segment 8 bases; nucleotides outside the gene matches: 5. The chain's CDR3 is CASSPRLAGHEQFF. DNA of the CDR3: TGTGCCAGCAGCCCCCGACTAGCGGGACATGAGCAGTTCTTC.

The chain carries TRBV6-5 and TRBJ2-1, with TRBD2 identical over 11 bases. V lost 6 bases, J lost 8 bases, and 9 bases stayed unmatched. The germline gives CDR1 MNHEY, CDR2 SVGAGI. The CDR3 has 15 residues. CDR3 DNA: TGTGCCAGCAGCCTGCTAGCGGGGGGTCCCCATGAGCAGTTCTTC. It yields the protein CASSLLAGGPHEQFF.

This sequence joins TRBV7-6 and TRBJ2-5; D is perhaps TRBD1 (6 bases). The CDR3 covers 16 residues. With 0 bases removed from V and 0 bases from J, the gap between germline ends came to 11 bases. Germline values: CDR1 SGHVS, CDR2 FNYEAQ. CDR3 in DNA: TGTGCCAGCAGCTTAGCCGACGGACAGTACCAAGAGACCCAGTACTTC. This codes for CASSLADGQYQETQYF. Full variable domain (rest looked up from reference TRBV7-6 and TRBJ2-5): GAGVSQSPRYKVTKRGQDVALRCDPISGHVSLYWYRQALGQGPEFLTYFNYEAQQDKSGLPNDRFSAERPEGSISTLTIQRTEQRDSAMYRCASSLADGQYQETQYFGPGTRLLVL.

The gene calls are TRBV10-3 and TRBJ2-2, with D tentatively TRBD2 (5 bases). CDR1 ENHRY and CDR2 SYGVKD come from the germline V gene. The length of the CDR3 is 14 residues. Trimming took 10 bases from V and 4 from J, leaving 16 bases between them. The CDR3 is CATEQLDGTGELFF. The DNA for the CDR3 is TGTGCCACCGAACAACTAGACGGCACCGGGGAGCTGTTTTTT.

The rearrangement uses TRBV6-5 and TRBJ1-3; D may be TRBD1 (6 bases). V gave up 6 bases and J gave up 2 bases, with 11 bases separating them. The CDR3 extends over 14 amino acids. The V gene's germline CDR1 is MNHEY and CDR2 SVGAGI. DNA for the CDR3: TGTGCCAGCAGGCCCGAGGGGGCTGGAAACACCATATATTTT. Translation: CASRPEGAGNTIYF.

The chain is built from TRBV3-1 (or the pseudogene TRBV3-2) and TRBJ1-2; 8 bases map to TRBD1. Per germline, CDR1 LGHDT and CDR2 YNNKEL (reference sequence). With V trimmed by 2 bases and J by 13 bases, 6 bases remained unmatched. The length of the CDR3 is 12 residues. The CDR3 reads CASSQQGAGTTF. For the CDR3, the DNA is TGTGCCAGCAGCCAACAGGGGGCCGGTACCACCTTC.

The J gene is TRBJ1-6, the V gene TRBV6-5, with D possibly being TRBD1 (6 bases). The CDR3 loop spans 15 amino acids. V lost 1 base to trimming and J lost 8 bases, with 12 bases between them. Germline V gives CDR1 MNHEY, CDR2 SVGAGI. The CDR3 region is CASSYFSRGHSPLHF. The DNA of the CDR3 is TGTGCCAGCAGTTACTTCTCCAGGGGACATTCACCCCTCCACTTT.

The genes are TRBV9 and TRBJ2-7; 11 positions agree with TRBD1. This CDR3 spans 15 amino acids. CDR1 is SGDLS and CDR2 is YYNGEE in the germline V gene. The V segment lost 3 bases and the J segment 4 bases; nucleotides outside the gene matches: 6. CDR3 residues: CASSATGTGGYEQYF. CDR3 nucleotides: TGTGCCAGCAGCGCAACCGGGACAGGGGGATACGAGCAGTACTTC.

This chain links TRBV10-1 with TRBJ2-3, with a weak D call TRBD1 (6 bases). Germline V gene lookup returns CDR1 WNHNN and CDR2 SYGVQD (reference sequence). V lost 4 bases to trimming and J lost 4 bases, with 15 bases between them. This CDR3 is built from 15 residues. CDR3 nucleotide sequence: TGCGCCAGCAGTGCCGTTTATGGGGGCGCAGATACGCAGTATTTT. Translation gives CASSAVYGGADTQYF.

The rearrangement uses TRBV10-2 and TRBJ2-3; the D gene is possibly TRBD2 (5 bases). Trimming took off 6 bases at V and 4 bases at J, with 20 bases between the two ends. The CDR3 length is 16 residues. Per germline, CDR1 WSHSY and CDR2 SAAADI. The CDR3 sequence is CASRRSGSPRADTQYF. The CDR3 region has the DNA TGCGCCAGCAGGAGGTCCGGGTCCCCGAGGGCAGATACGCAGTATTTT.

J is TRBJ1-2 and V is TRBV19; no clear D gene. Trimming shortened V by 2 bases and J by 1 base, and 8 bases separated the two germline ends. The germline gives CDR1 LNHDA, CDR2 SQIVND (reference sequence). CDR3 length equals 14 residues. CDR3 in amino acids: CASSINRDNYGYTF. The DNA for the CDR3 is TGTGCCAGTAGTATAAATCGGGATAACTATGGCTACACCTTC.

This clone was seen more than once but under ten times. The chain links TRBV20-1 to TRBJ1-5, with D tentatively TRBD1 (6 bases). V lost 3 bases to trimming and J lost 4 bases, with 16 bases between them. The CDR3 has 15 amino acids. Germline V CDR1 and CDR2: DFQATT, SNEGSKA (reference sequence). The CDR3 is CSASPTGIRNQPQHF. CDR3 DNA sequence: TGCAGTGCTAGTCCGACAGGAATTCGGAATCAGCCCCAGCATTTT.

This chain links TRBV21-1 with TRBJ2-1; TRBD2, the table's D call, lacks a check against the DNA. TRBV21-1 is flagged as a pseudogene. The CDR3 contains 19 residues. In DNA form, the CDR3 reads TGTGCCAGCAGCAAGATGGGGACTAAGGCCCTCCCCTTAGTCGATGAGCAGTTCTTC. This codes for CASSKMGTKALPLVDEQFF.

The rearrangement links TRBV27 to TRBJ2-1, with 11 bases fitting TRBD2. Germline assignment: CDR1 MNHEY and CDR2 SMNVEV (reference sequence). The CDR3 runs 18 residues. With V trimmed by 6 bases and J by 6 bases, 16 bases remained unmatched. The CDR3 bases are TGTGCCAGCAGCAGTTACGCGGCAACTAGCGGGAGAGGCAATGAGCAGTTCTTC. Its protein is CASSSYAATSGRGNEQFF.

This chain joins TRBV24-1 and TRBJ1-1; possible D gene TRBD1, 6 bases. The CDR3 is 17 amino acids. The germline gives CDR1 KGHDR, CDR2 SFDVKD. Trimming took 5 bases from V and 4 from J, leaving 22 bases between them. The CDR3 region has the DNA TGTGCCACCAGTGGGACTGGACAGCAAGGATGGACCACTGAAGCTTTCTTT. Amino acid sequence: CATSGTGQQGWTTEAFF.

This chain joins TRBV12-5 and TRBJ2-2, with D tentatively TRBD1 (6 bases). Looked up from germline, CDR1 is LGHNT and CDR2 is FRNRAP. The ends were cut back, 5 bases at V and 0 bases at J, with 13 bases in the middle. This CDR3 comprises 16 residues. CDR3 nucleotide sequence: TGTGCTAGTGGTCTCCCCGGGACACCGAACACCGGGGAGCTGTTTTTT. Translation gives CASGLPGTPNTGELFF.